Listed below are T cell receptor beta chains from one sample, sequenced in a study of post-analysis software for immune sequencing data. TCRdb itself ran the PCR reads through MiXCR, one entry per CDR3 protein. Among 150,000 to 200,000 distinct CDR3 sequences, roughly 40% were seen once, and the ten largest hold 25% to 30%. Sequencing used blood, obtained after autologous hematopoietic stem cell transplantation. The origin of the receptors is a girl between 10 and 17 years old with multiple sclerosis. The CDR3 runs from the conserved cysteine through the conserved F or W. A D gene is named only where the DNA matches it firmly. The size entry is marked missing in some rows and otherwise reads once, few, many or a size class.

few	-	TRBV15	TRBJ2-7	CATSRDLSYEQYF	TGTGCCACCAGCAGAGATTTGTCCTACGAGCAGTACTTC
many	TRBD1	TRBV12-3/TRBV12-4	TRBJ1-1	CASSFPLQGTGGTEAFF	TGTGCCAGCAGTTTTCCTCTCCAGGGGACAGGGGGCACTGAAGCTTTCTTT
-	-	TRBV24-1	TRBJ1-2	CATSDSRVGYTF	TGTGCCACCAGTGATTCCAGGGTTGGCTACACCTTC
-	-	TRBV6-2/TRBV6-3	TRBJ2-1	CASSYSETTSYNEQFF	TGTGCCAGCAGTTACTCAGAGACCACGTCCTACAATGAGCAGTTCTTC
many	-	TRBV10-3	TRBJ2-7	CAISGKGTYEQYF	TGTGCCATCAGTGGAAAAGGGACCTACGAGCAGTACTTC
-	-	TRBV9	TRBJ2-5	CASSARGQGGETQYF	TGTGCCAGCAGCGCCAGAGGGCAGGGCGGCGAGACCCAGTACTTC
few	-	TRBV7-9	TRBJ2-5	CASSSPVSSREQETQYF	TGTGCCAGCAGCTCTCCAGTCAGCTCAAGGGAACAAGAGACCCAGTACTTC
-	TRBD1	TRBV19	TRBJ2-1	CASSIVETGGREQFF	TGTGCCAGTAGTATAGTGGAGACAGGGGGTCGTGAGCAGTTCTTC
-	-	TRBV9	TRBJ2-1	CAGSRTARAEQFF	TGTGCCGGCAGCCGGACTGCTAGGGCTGAGCAGTTCTTC
-	-	TRBV7-8	TRBJ1-3	CASSLVGLQGGNTIYF	TGTGCCAGCAGCTTAGTTGGTCTACAGGGTGGAAACACCATATATTTT
-	-	TRBV4-1	TRBJ2-5	CASSHGRKTQYF	TGCGCCAGCAGCCACGGCCGGAAGACCCAGTACTTC
many	TRBD2	TRBV20-1	TRBJ2-7	CSAAPGLGREQYF	TGCAGTGCTGCCCCGGGACTAGGTCGCGAGCAGTACTTC
-	TRBD1	TRBV20-1	TRBJ2-1	CSATGGIRYNEQFF	TGCAGTGCTACAGGGGGCATTCGGTACAATGAGCAGTTCTTC
few	TRBD1	TRBV27	TRBJ2-7	CASSLPGTDGSYEQYF	TGTGCCAGCAGTCTTCCCGGGACAGACGGGTCCTACGAGCAGTACTTC
few	-	TRBV7-8	TRBJ1-5	CASTSGGTNQPQHF	TGTGCCAGCACCTCCGGAGGGACTAATCAGCCCCAGCATTTT
-	-	TRBV6-2/TRBV6-3	TRBJ2-1	CASRKEFSTLGVNEQFF	TGTGCCAGCAGAAAGGAATTTAGTACTCTAGGAGTCAATGAGCAGTTCTTC
few	-	TRBV6-5	TRBJ2-7	CASAGRGDEQYF	TGTGCCAGCGCGGGCAGGGGGGACGAGCAGTACTTC
-	-	TRBV15	TRBJ2-3	CATSRLQGSTDTQYF	TGTGCCACCAGCAGATTACAGGGATCGACAGATACGCAGTATTTT
few	TRBD1	TRBV20-1	TRBJ1-2	CSAGQESNYGYTF	TGCAGTGCCGGACAGGAGTCAAACTATGGCTACACCTTC
-	-	TRBV20-1	TRBJ2-5	CSAEGRDRPYNEQYF	TGCAGTGCGGAGGGACGGGACCGTCCCTACAATGAGCAGTACTTC
-	-	TRBV9	TRBJ2-5	CASSLGKATETQYF	TGTGCCAGCAGCCTAGGCAAGGCGACTGAGACCCAGTACTTC
-	-	TRBV19	TRBJ2-5	CASSIPGLTETQYF	TGTGCCAGTAGTATTCCAGGGCTAACGGAGACCCAGTACTTC
-	TRBD2	TRBV7-3	TRBJ2-5	CASSLRGARGGETQYF	TGTGCCAGCAGCTTAAGAGGCGCTCGGGGAGGGGAGACCCAGTACTTC
-	-	TRBV10-3	TRBJ1-1	CAIRDGGIPEAFF	TGTGCCATCAGAGATGGGGGGATCCCTGAAGCTTTCTTT
-	-	TRBV6-2/TRBV6-3	TRBJ2-7	CASTPWRVGPAYEQYF	TGTGCCAGCACCCCATGGCGAGTCGGGCCAGCCTACGAGCAGTACTTC
-	-	TRBV20-1	TRBJ2-1	CSARVGARDEQFF	TGCAGTGCCCGGGTAGGCGCGAGGGATGAGCAGTTCTTC
-	-	TRBV10-3	TRBJ2-5	CAISEGQLQETQYF	TGTGCCATCAGTGAGGGGCAGCTCCAAGAGACCCAGTACTTC
-	TRBD2	TRBV6-1	TRBJ2-5	CASRASGRKETQYF	TGTGCCAGCAGGGCTAGCGGGAGGAAGGAGACCCAGTACTTC
few	-	TRBV7-3	TRBJ2-1	CASSPPGLNNEQFF	TGTGCCAGCAGCCCCCCGGGTCTTAACAATGAGCAGTTCTTC
-	-	TRBV29-1	TRBJ2-1	CSVEERTTYYNEQFF	TGCAGCGTTGAAGAAAGGACTACCTACTACAATGAGCAGTTCTTC
few	-	TRBV5-1	TRBJ1-2	CASSLGGQLIDYGYTF	TGCGCCAGCAGCTTGGGCGGACAGCTTATAGACTATGGCTACACCTTC
-	-	TRBV20-1	TRBJ1-6	CSAREQTYNSPLHF	TGCAGTGCTAGAGAACAGACCTATAATTCACCCCTCCACTTT
once	TRBD2	TRBV7-9	TRBJ2-7	CANSLDGLAAYEQYF	TGTGCCAACAGCTTAGACGGACTAGCGGCATACGAGCAGTACTTC
-	-	TRBV5-1	TRBJ1-4	CASSLGSGGSEKLFF	TGCGCCAGCAGCTTGGGATCCGGGGGTTCCGAAAAACTGTTTTTT
once	-	TRBV11-2	TRBJ2-5	CASSLAGVKETQYF	TGTGCCAGCAGCTTAGCGGGAGTTAAAGAGACCCAGTACTTC
few	TRBD1	TRBV28	TRBJ2-1	CASSSRTGSSSYNEQFF	TGTGCCAGCAGTTCCCGGACAGGTAGTAGCTCCTACAATGAGCAGTTCTTC
many	TRBD2	TRBV29-1	TRBJ2-3	CSVEDQYSGRFPDTQYF	TGCAGCGTTGAAGATCAGTATAGCGGGAGGTTCCCAGATACGCAGTATTTT
few	-	TRBV6-2/TRBV6-3	TRBJ2-3	CASVRESTDTQYF	TGTGCCAGCGTCCGGGAAAGCACAGATACGCAGTATTTT
few	-	TRBV29-1	TRBJ2-1	CSVLTFSEFSYNEQFF	TGCAGCGTCCTCACCTTTAGCGAATTCTCCTACAATGAGCAGTTCTTC
-	-	TRBV29-1	TRBJ2-7	CSVEWAGPGHEQYF	TGCAGCGTGGAATGGGCGGGCCCGGGGCACGAGCAGTACTTC
-	TRBD2	TRBV28	TRBJ2-1	CASGTSGRSNNEQFF	TGTGCCAGCGGGACTAGCGGGAGGTCTAACAATGAGCAGTTCTTC
-	-	TRBV24-1	TRBJ1-5	CATSETGYSNQPQHF	TGTGCCACCAGTGAAACAGGGTATAGCAATCAGCCCCAGCATTTT
-	TRBD1	TRBV29-1	TRBJ2-7	CSVTGQGEVIEQYF	TGCAGCGTCACGGGACAGGGTGAGGTTATCGAGCAGTACTTC
-	TRBD2	TRBV27	TRBJ2-1	CASSPFSGRAGDEQFF	TGTGCCAGCAGTCCCTTTAGCGGGAGGGCCGGGGATGAGCAGTTCTTC
-	-	TRBV7-9	TRBJ2-3	CASSLNAWPDTQYF	TGTGCCAGCAGCTTAAACGCGTGGCCGGATACGCAGTATTTT
-	-	TRBV12-3/TRBV12-4	TRBJ1-5	CASSVRTYDQPQHF	TGTGCCAGCAGCGTGAGGACCTATGATCAGCCCCAGCATTTT
many	-	TRBV4-3	TRBJ2-7	CASSPFRFGTGANEQYF	TGCGCCAGCAGCCCGTTTAGGTTTGGGACTGGCGCCAACGAGCAGTACTTC
-	-	TRBV4-1	TRBJ1-1	CASSQHLPLDRMNTEAFF	TGCGCCAGCAGCCAACACCTGCCTTTGGACAGAATGAACACTGAAGCTTTCTTT
many	-	TRBV20-1	TRBJ2-3	CSVDTPDTQYF	TGCAGCGTGGATACTCCAGATACGCAGTATTTT
-	TRBD1	TRBV28	TRBJ1-2	CASNLGQGPYGYTF	TGTGCCAGCAACCTAGGACAGGGACCGTATGGCTACACCTTC